Shown below are 10 T cell receptor beta chains from a single sample sequenced in a study of shared clonotypes between healthy human individuals. The protocol was immunoSEQ multiplex PCR, while the TCRdb copy is restricted to in-frame clones and leaves out a portion. The data hold 1.5 million to 2.5 million clones, with approximately 94% observed a single time. Terminally differentiated effector memory CD45RA+ cells were excluded by CCR7 positive selection of CD45RO-negative cells. Sequences were obtained from naive CD8+ T cells sorted from blood. The source of these receptors is a young man in good health.

The V call is TRBV10-3, the J call TRBJ1-2, with a possible D match to TRBD1 (5 bases). The germline CDR1 and CDR2 sequences are ENHRY and SYGVKD. The CDR3 extends over 16 amino acids. Trimming left V 0 bases short and J 2 bases short, with 13 bases between. CDR3 nucleotide sequence: TGTGCCATCAGTGAGTCGATTTCAGGGTGGAACTATGGCTACACCTTC. Amino acid sequence: CAISESISGWNYGYTF.

The chain recombines TRBV18 with TRBJ2-7; 7 bases fit TRBD1. Looked up from germline, CDR1 is KGHSH and CDR2 is LQKENI. The length of the CDR3 is 15 residues. After removal of 6 bases from V and 2 bases from J, the junction contained 10 bases not matched to a gene. For the CDR3, the DNA is TGTGCCAGCTCCCCCGGACAGGATGACCCCTACGAGCAGTACTTC. Its protein product is CASSPGQDDPYEQYF.

Notes on this clone: A much more abundant neighbour one base away suggests this may be a read error. Other DNA sequences in the same sample also yield this CDR3. The chain has TRBV27 and TRBJ2-3; the D is unclear. The CDR3 is 12 residues long. The V and J ends lost 6 bases and 0 bases respectively, with 4 bases between them. Germline lookup yields CDR1 MNHEY and CDR2 SMNVEV (reference sequence). For the CDR3, the DNA is TGTGCCAGCAGCCTTAGCACAGATACGCAGTATTTT. This translates into CASSLSTDTQYF.

V usage is TRBV6-6 and J usage is TRBJ1-2; TRBD1 aligns across 7 bases. CDR3 size: 16 residues. The V segment lost 8 bases and the J segment 0 bases; nucleotides outside the gene matches: 12. Germline V gene lookup returns CDR1 MNHNY and CDR2 SVGAGI (reference sequence). This chain's CDR3 is CASLVWDRKTNYGYTF. The CDR3 bases are TGTGCCAGCCTTGTCTGGGACAGAAAGACTAACTATGGCTACACCTTC.

The chain recombines TRBV30 with TRBJ2-1; D may be TRBD1 (5 bases). The CDR3 length is 14 residues. Trimming removed 8 bases at V and 0 bases at J, with 14 bases between. Germline V gene lookup returns CDR1 GTSNPN and CDR2 SVGIG (reference sequence). The CDR3 reads CALLGQGSYNEQFF. For the CDR3, the DNA is TGTGCCCTCTTGGGGCAGGGCTCCTACAATGAGCAGTTCTTC.

As regards this clone: The sample holds other DNA sequences that translate to the same CDR3. J is TRBJ2-7 and V is TRBV11-2; 7 bases are a match to TRBD2. Germline lookup yields CDR1 SGHAT and CDR2 FQNNGV. The CDR3 has 14 residues. V trimming: 3 bases; J trimming: 0 bases; junction bases outside the gene matches: 2. CDR3 in DNA: TGTGCCAGCAGCTTCGGGGGGTACTCCTACGAGCAGTACTTC. Protein product: CASSFGGYSYEQYF. Together with reference TRBV11-2 and TRBJ2-7, the CDR3 gives the full variable domain: EAGVAQSPRYKIIEKRQSVAFWCNPISGHATLYWYQQILGQGPKLLIQFQNNGVVDDSQLPKDRFSAERLKGVDSTLKIQPAKLEDSAVYLCASSFGGYSYEQYFGPGTRLTVT.

This sequence joins TRBV6-5 and TRBJ2-7; D gene ambiguous. This CDR3 region has 15 residues. The germline CDR1 and CDR2 sequences are MNHEY and SVGAGI. Trimming stripped 2 bases from V and 0 bases from J, with 11 bases between. The CDR3 DNA reads TGTGCCAGCAGTTACATTGCGTTTAGCTCCTACGAGCAGTACTTC. It encodes CASSYIAFSSYEQYF.

V usage is TRBV30 and J usage is TRBJ2-2, with D possibly being TRBD1 or TRBD2 (5 bases each). CDR1 and CDR2 from the germline V gene are GTSNPN and SVGIG (reference sequence). There are 16 residues in the CDR3. Trimming stripped 0 bases from V and 0 bases from J, with 11 bases between. CDR3 amino acids: CAWSVWGTANTGELFF. The CDR3 nucleotides read TGTGCCTGGAGTGTATGGGGGACGGCGAACACCGGGGAGCTGTTTTTT.

The chain is built from TRBV30 and TRBJ2-1, with D unclear. Germline assignment: CDR1 GTSNPN and CDR2 SVGIG (reference sequence). V lost 0 bases, J lost 5 bases, and 5 bases lay in between. The CDR3 consists of 12 residues. DNA of the CDR3: TGTGCCTGGAGTGTTGATGACAATGAGCAGTTCTTC. This codes for CAWSVDDNEQFF.

With respect to this clone: The sample carries other DNA sequences with the same CDR3. The chain carries TRBV29-1 and TRBJ1-2; D is undetermined. The CDR3 has 11 amino acids. Germline CDR1 is SQVTM and CDR2 is ANQGSEA. Deletions cut 1 base from V and 4 bases from J, with 4 bases between. The CDR3 DNA sequence: TGCAGCGTTGAAGCCATCTATGGCTACACCTTC. This sequence encodes CSVEAIYGYTF.